This T cell receptor beta chain was sequenced during a study of T cell responses to AZD1222 COVID-19 vaccine. From germline, CDR1 is MNHNS and CDR2 SASEGT. The CDR3 loop spans 17 amino acids. With V trimmed by 4 bases and J by 4 bases, 13 bases remained unmatched. Libraries were prepared by immunoSEQ multiplex PCR; TCRdb keeps only in-frame clonotypes and omits some of them. The sample consists of around 180,000 clones, approximately 87% of them appearing once. A remark on this clone: Its specificity is unknown.

Study-level findings and limits: No day 14 peak samples; only post-peak repertoires were characterized. Seropositive AZD1222 recipients at baseline numbered only five to seven.

The J gene is TRBJ1-2, the V gene TRBV6-1, with 9 bases that match TRBD1. The sample was peripheral blood, taken on day 0 of MenACWY control vaccination. The sequence was obtained from an adult in good health. As DNA, the CDR3 is TGTGCCAGCAGTGGAGCGTGGACAGGGGCTTCAATCTATGGCTACACCTTC. Translated, it gives CASSGAWTGASIYGYTF.